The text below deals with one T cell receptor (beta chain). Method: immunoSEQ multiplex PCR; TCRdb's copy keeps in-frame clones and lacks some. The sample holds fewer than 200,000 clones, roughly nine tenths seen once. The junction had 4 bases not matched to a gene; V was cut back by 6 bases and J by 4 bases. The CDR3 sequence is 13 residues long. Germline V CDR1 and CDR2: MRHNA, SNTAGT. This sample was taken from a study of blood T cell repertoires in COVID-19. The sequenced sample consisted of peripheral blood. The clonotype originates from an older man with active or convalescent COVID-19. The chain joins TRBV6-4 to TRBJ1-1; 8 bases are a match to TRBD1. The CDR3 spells CASRGQGGTEAFF. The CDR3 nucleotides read TGTGCCAGCAGAGGACAGGGTGGCACTGAAGCTTTCTTT.